The entry below describes one TCR beta chain. This clone was recorded a few times. This receptor's antigen is unknown. Per-base qualities were not stored, and no clone one base away is much larger. The entire amount of isolated RNA was reverse transcribed using the High Capacity cDNA Reverse Transcription Kit, so the sequenced TCRB transcripts were expressed ones. Deep immunoSEQ sequencing was applied to naive, central memory and regulatory T cell samples, giving an average of around 3.8 million total reads per sample. Sorted cells were lysed in RLT buffer, and RNA was extracted using DNase-treated RNeasy Micro or Mini kits according to cell number. To prevent cross-contamination, each cell subset was processed individually, whereas patient and healthy donor samples were processed jointly. TCRB sequences were amplified from cDNA with the immunoSEQ multiplex PCR, producing 87-bp fragments spanning the CDR3 region. The amplicons were sequenced using the Illumina HiSeq platform. Concerning the study's data processing: Synthetic template baselines were used to correct PCR bias computationally, reads within Hamming distance 2 were collapsed, and singletons that could not be merged were discarded. By aligning reads against IMGT, V, D and J genes, CDR3 length, and insertions or deletions at six rearrangement sites were assigned. Within each subset, clonotype counts were normalized to sorted cell number, after which true diversity and Gini coefficients were computed with the tcR R package. Repertoire sharing was quantified using the overlap coefficient calculated on TCRB nucleotide sequences. Out-of-frame TCRB sequences from naive cells were analyzed to stand in for the pre-selection repertoire. TCRdb retrieved this table from immuneACCESS and kept in-frame rearrangements only. Not all clones are present; in checked studies, unresolved V genes account for under half, and no reason is known for the remainder. Clonal size and the V and J genes are those of that table, whereas D and trimming came from the DNA. A total of hundreds of thousands of clones appear in this sample, roughly 13% of them only once. The ten most abundant clones make up approximately 0.021% of the sample.

From its cysteine to its phenylalanine, the CDR3 spans 13 amino acids. CDR3 DNA only is kept here, 39 bases in frame from base 1. From a lookup of the germline V gene (reference sequence), CDR1 and CDR2 are GTSNPN and SVGIG. Compared with germline, V lacks 5 bases and J lacks 6 bases; bases without a gene match: 7. The data stem from a study of beta chain features in type 1 diabetes (dated by TCRdb to 2016 to 2018). With respect to the entire study: Mean age, gender distribution, total cell number and subset yield did not differ between patients and healthy donors. A total of about 100,000,000 sorted cells were examined across all samples, and RNA yield correlated strongly with the number of cells per subset. In the study, TCRB repertoires of sorted circulating CD4+ T cell subsets from recently diagnosed type 1 diabetes patients were compared with those of matched healthy donors. Naive and central memory subsets were obtained from all 30 or so donors, but regulatory and stem cell-like memory subsets were isolated from only 8 patients and 8 healthy donors.

From each donor, a single peripheral blood sample of around 120 mL on average was drawn into heparinised tubes. Naive, central memory, regulatory and stem cell-like memory CD4+ T cells were sorted on a BD FACSAria II using a panel including CD45RO, CCR7, CD25, CD127, CD95 and CD27. Every sorted population had a purity above 95%. PBMCs were isolated immediately by Lymphoprep density gradient centrifugation and stained directly without culture. Samples were stained and sorted in pairs, with one healthy donor and one patient per experiment, so that batch effects were minimized. The paper as a whole reports these results and caveats: Because cDNA was sequenced instead of genomic DNA, activated cells with high expression could be over-represented, although the groups did not differ in activation or CD3 levels. The naive, central memory and regulatory TCRB repertoires appeared to resemble one another more closely among patients than among healthy donors. Because small numbers of individuals were included in the HLA sub-analyses, any influence of HLA type on TCRB rearrangement was left unresolved. A moderate but significant shortening of TCRB CDR3 length was observed in type 1 diabetes patients in all four CD4+ subsets. Shorter templates might be favored by PCR, yet because patient and control samples were amplified and corrected together, any such skew would affect both groups equally. At VDJ recombination sites, type 1 diabetes patients had fewer insertions and more deleted nucleotides, which implies abnormalities in thymic rearrangement.

The specimen was naive CD4+ T cells from blood. This specimen's cell subset or site label, per the study, means: true naive CD4+ T cells. The receptor was derived from a man younger than 35 with type 1 diabetes. The chain was built from TRBV30 and TRBJ1-5; TRBD1 agrees with 7 junctional bases. The bases read TGTGCCTGGGACAGGGACGGGACTCAGCCCCAGCATTTT. It codes for CAWDRDGTQPQHF.